This entry features one TCR beta chain sequence. Antigen: not known. V lost 4 bases and J lost 5, with 5 bases in between. This CDR3 region has 11 residues. Generated by immunoSEQ multiplex PCR, the TCRdb table keeps only in-frame clones and is missing some. The sample holds roughly 140,000 clones, about 90% seen once. The sample originates from a study of T cell responses to AZD1222 COVID-19 vaccine. The overall study: Second-dose recipients at about 4 or about 12 weeks were treated as one pooled group.

The study's findings and limits: It was only after the peak T cell response that any repertoires were sampled. In a largely white British group with more females than males, clonal diversity was possibly underestimated.

The chain links TRBV12-3 or TRBV12-4 to TRBJ2-5; either TRBD1 or TRBD2 may supply D (5 bases each). The receptor was isolated from an adult in good health. The sample consisted of peripheral blood, taken on day 0 of AZD1222 vaccination. The CDR3 sequence is CASSWGETQYF. The CDR3 DNA reads TGTGCCAGCAGTTGGGGGGAGACCCAGTACTTC.